The 2 T cell receptor beta chains reported below all come from one sample, sequenced in a study of shared clonotypes between healthy human individuals. The protocol was immunoSEQ multiplex PCR, while the TCRdb copy is restricted to in-frame clones and leaves out a portion. This table has over 850,000 clones, 75% to 85% appearing once. The sample consisted of memory CD4+ T cells from PBMCs. Subset noted: CD45RA-negative fraction. The receptors shown here come from a man younger than 30 in good health. Some clones in this sample may be carry-over from other donors' samples.

A word on this clone: The same CDR3 also results from other DNA sequences found in this sample. This chain links TRBV27 with TRBJ1-1; D uncertain. The CDR3 has 13 amino acids. V gave up 0 bases and J gave up 6 bases, with 8 bases separating them. CDR1 and CDR2 (germline): MNHEY, SMNVEV (reference sequence). The CDR3 protein is CASSLSGRAEAFF. CDR3 nucleotide sequence: TGTGCCAGCAGTTTATCGGGAAGAGCTGAAGCTTTCTTT.

The CDR3 spells CASSLGGEDTEAFF. The CDR3 region has the DNA TGTGCCAGCAGCTTGGGTGGGGAGGACACTGAAGCTTTCTTT. The chain combines TRBV5-8 with TRBJ1-1; D unclear. V was shortened by 0 bases and J by 3 bases, with 9 bases between the two germline ends. The CDR3 loop spans 14 amino acids. From germline, CDR1 is SGHTS and CDR2 YDEGEE. Full variable domain (remainder filled in from reference TRBV5-8 and TRBJ1-1): EAGVTQSPTHLIKTRGQQATLRCSPISGHTSVYWYQQALGLGLQFLLWYDEGEERNRGNFPPRFSGRQFPNYSSELNVNALELEDSALYLCASSLGGEDTEAFFGQGTRLTVV.